These 13 T cell receptor beta chains came from one sample sequenced in a study of blood T cells in healthy people across ages (dated by TCRdb to about 2015). Library preparation was by 5' RACE. The sequencer listed for this sample is Illumina HiSeq 2500. A second PCR of about 7 to 12 cycles was run with a J-beta primer mix and a sample-barcoded 5' primer. TCRdb reran the public reads through fastp at Q25 and MiXCR, keeping productive beta chains. Records with the same CDR3 protein are collapsed into one entry carrying the most frequent genes and DNA. The sample table records some 1.5 million distinct CDR3 sequences; about 28% of these occur just once. The ten largest clonotypes hold 7.7% of the sample. Source material: blood. The receptor set was obtained from a woman in her 30s in good health.

The chain joins TRBV29-1 to TRBJ2-3; TRBD1 aligns across 7 bases. The V segment lost 4 bases and the J segment 2 bases; nucleotides outside the gene matches: 9. This CDR3 has 15 residues. Germline assignment: CDR1 SQVTM and CDR2 ANQGSEA. CDR3 sequence reads: CSVAGGAGVTDTQYF. The CDR3 DNA sequence: TGCAGCGTTGCAGGGGGTGCAGGGGTCACAGATACGCAGTATTTT.

The rearrangement uses TRBV7-2 and TRBJ2-3; D is undetermined. CDR3 size: 13 residues. Per the germline V gene, CDR1 is SGHTA and CDR2 is FQGNSA. V was clipped by 7 bases and J by 2 bases, with 10 bases between them. CDR3 region: CASKGIITDTQYF. The CDR3 DNA follows: TGTGCCAGCAAAGGGATTATCACAGATACGCAGTATTTT. Variable domain in full (rest from reference TRBV7-2 and TRBJ2-3): GAGVSQSPSNKVTEKGKDVELRCDPISGHTALYWYRQSLGQGLEFLIYFQGNSAPDKSGLPSDRFSAERTGGSVSTLTIQRTQQEDSAVYLCASKGIITDTQYFGPGTRLTVL.

This clonotype appeared a few times. V usage is TRBV12-3 or TRBV12-4 and J usage is TRBJ1-1, with no clear D. The CDR3 has 14 residues. Deletions cut 4 bases from V and 1 base from J, with 10 bases between. CDR3 sequence: CASSSGVENTEAFF. CDR3 bases: TGTGCCAGCAGTTCCGGGGTAGAGAACACTGAAGCTTTCTTT.

This chain uses TRBV12-3 or TRBV12-4 with TRBJ2-3; 12 bases map to TRBD2. The ends lost 5 bases at V and 6 bases at J; junction bases unmatched: 12. This CDR3 comprises 17 residues. The CDR3 region is CASSHKSSGRAVDTQYF. The CDR3 DNA is TGTGCCAGCAGTCATAAATCTAGCGGGAGGGCCGTGGATACGCAGTATTTT.

The gene calls are TRBV28 and TRBJ1-5; 10 nucleotides align to TRBD1. CDR1 MDHEN and CDR2 SYDVKM come from the germline V gene. The V and J ends lost 7 bases and 6 bases, in that order; junction bases with no gene match: 3. The CDR3 sequence is 13 residues long. The CDR3 region has the DNA TGTGCCAGCAAAAGGACAGGGGGTCAGCCCCAGCATTTT. Translating gives CASKRTGGQPQHF.

J is TRBJ1-3 and V is TRBV12-3 or TRBV12-4, with D unclear. This CDR3 comprises 13 residues. Trimming took 8 bases from V and 1 from J, leaving 9 bases between them. CDR3 sequence reads: CASGQRSGNTIYF. As DNA, the CDR3 is TGTGCCAGCGGTCAGAGGTCTGGAAACACCATATATTTT.

This chain uses TRBV7-2 with TRBJ1-5; maybe TRBD1 (5 bases). This CDR3 region has 20 residues. V lost 3 bases, J lost 0 bases, and 24 bases lay in between. In germline, CDR1 is SGHTA, CDR2 FQGNSA. The CDR3 DNA is TGTGCCAGCAGCTTGTCAATAGGGGTGGGGTCTGACCCTAGCAATCAGCCCCAGCATTTT. It yields the protein CASSLSIGVGSDPSNQPQHF.

The chain recombines TRBV28 with TRBJ1-5; D call uncertain. Germline V gene sequence: CDR1 MDHEN, CDR2 SYDVKM. There are 12 residues in the CDR3. The V and J ends lost 5 bases and 6 bases respectively, with 8 bases between them. Here the CDR3 DNA reads TGTGCCAGCAGTCTCCGAATTCAGCCCCAGCATTTT. Translated: CASSLRIQPQHF. The variable domain in full, with the rest retrieved from reference TRBV28 and TRBJ1-5, is DVKVTQSSRYLVKRTGEKVFLECVQDMDHENMFWYRQDPGLGLRLIYFSYDVKMKEKGDIPEGYSVSREKKERFSLILESASTNQTSMYLCASSLRIQPQHFGDGTRLSIL.

The chain joins TRBV7-2 to TRBJ2-1; a possible D gene is TRBD1 (5 bases). The CDR3 totals 15 residues. With 0 bases removed from V and 4 bases from J, the gap between germline ends came to 10 bases. Per germline, CDR1 SGHTA and CDR2 FQGNSA. The CDR3 spells CASSLAETAYNEQFF. Written as DNA, the CDR3 is TGTGCCAGCAGCTTAGCTGAGACAGCTTACAATGAGCAGTTCTTC.

The genes are TRBV3-1 and TRBJ2-4, with D possibly TRBD2 on 7 matching bases. The DNA end lines up better with TRBJ2-7; the J call may be wrong. Germline V gene data show CDR1 as LGHDT and CDR2 as YNNKEL (reference sequence). This CDR3 region has 16 residues. CDR3: CASSQGGGDKTYEQYF. The CDR3 DNA reads as TGTGCCAGCAGCCAGGGTGGGGGGGACAAGACCTACGAGCAGTACTTC.

This clonotype was counted between two and nine times. The V call is TRBV9, the J call TRBJ2-1, with 10 bases fitting TRBD2. Trimming removed 7 bases from V and 5 bases from J; junction bases left unmatched: 9. Germline CDR1 is SGDLS and CDR2 is YYNGEE. The CDR3 has 15 amino acids. The CDR3 DNA follows: TGTGCCAGCGGCGGGAGCGGGGGGGCCCACAATGAGCAGTTCTTC. This sequence encodes CASGGSGGAHNEQFF.

This clonotype was counted a few times. The gene calls are TRBV6-6 and TRBJ1-2; D is perhaps TRBD1 (6 bases). The CDR3 totals 16 residues. The germline V and J ends were trimmed by 8 bases and 0 bases, with 19 bases remaining between them. Per the germline V gene, CDR1 is MNHNY and CDR2 is SVGAGI (reference sequence). CDR3 bases: TGTGCCAGCTCCACCTACAGGGTTACTACTAACTATGGCTACACCTTC. Residues: CASSTYRVTTNYGYTF.

The V call is TRBV4-3, the J call TRBJ2-7; 10 nucleotides match TRBD2. CDR1 and CDR2 (germline): LGHNA, YSLEER. This CDR3 spans 16 amino acids. J lost 5 bases, V lost 7 bases, and 14 bases had no gene match. Here the CDR3 reads CASTSSLAGEGNEQYF. CDR3 in DNA: TGCGCCAGCACAAGTTCTCTAGCGGGAGAAGGGAACGAGCAGTACTTC.